These 12 T cell receptor beta chains originate from one sample sequenced in a study of blood T cell repertoires in COVID-19. TCRdb's table, derived via immunoSEQ multiplex PCR, lists solely in-frame clones and lacks some. The table records 230,000 or so clones, around 81% of them present only once. Sequenced material: peripheral blood. The receptors shown here come from an elderly woman with COVID-19, enrolled during active disease.

V is TRBV5-4 and J is TRBJ1-1; D remains unclear. Germline V gene lookup returns CDR1 SGHNT and CDR2 YYREEE (reference sequence). Between the trimmed V and J ends, which lost 3 bases and 5 bases, there was a span of 14 bases. This CDR3 is built from 14 residues. The CDR3 DNA sequence: TGTGCCAGCAGCTCAAGCCGGTCGAGGACTGAAGCTTTCTTT. Amino acids: CASSSSRSRTEAFF.

The CDR3 coding sequence is TGTGCCGGCGGAAACGAGGGAAGGTCACCCCTCCACTTT. Amino acids: CAGGNEGRSPLHF. The chain is built from TRBV10-3 and TRBJ1-6, with no clear D. The germline V gene has CDR1 ENHRY and CDR2 SYGVKD. Trimming removed 11 bases from V and 10 bases from J, with 18 bases in between. The CDR3 runs 13 residues.

This sequence joins TRBV7-2 and TRBJ2-7; D is possibly TRBD1 (6 bases). This CDR3 has 13 residues. Germline V gene sequence: CDR1 SGHTA, CDR2 FQGNSA. Trimming stripped 3 bases from V and 3 bases from J, with 9 bases between. CDR3 nucleotides: TGTGCCAGCAGCTTCTACAGGGTCTACGAGCAGTACTTC. Its translation: CASSFYRVYEQYF.

This clone has only one observation. The chain links TRBV12-3 or TRBV12-4 to TRBJ2-7; 10 bases line up with TRBD2. The CDR3 is 13 residues long. Trimming cost V 8 bases and J 4 bases; bases outside gene matches: 5. The CDR3 here is CASRASGGYEQYF. The CDR3 DNA sequence: TGTGCCAGCCGGGCTAGCGGGGGTTACGAGCAGTACTTC.

This chain connects TRBV19 to TRBJ2-7, with D maybe TRBD2 (5 bases). CDR3 length: 14 residues. Germline CDR1 is LNHDA and CDR2 is SQIVND (reference sequence). Trimming removed 1 base from V and 2 bases from J, with 9 bases in between. The CDR3 DNA is TGTGCCAGTAGTATAGGCGGAGGCCCCTACGAGCAGTACTTC. This sequence encodes CASSIGGGPYEQYF. Full variable domain (remainder filled in from reference TRBV19 and TRBJ2-7): DGGITQSPKYLFRKEGQNVTLSCEQNLNHDAMYWYRQDPGQGLRLIYYSQIVNDFQKGDIAEGYSVSREKKESFPLTVTSAQKNPTAFYLCASSIGGGPYEQYFGPGTRLTVT.

The rearrangement links TRBV6-2 or TRBV6-3 to TRBJ1-1; D is perhaps TRBD1 (5 bases). This CDR3 has 12 residues. With 2 bases removed from V and 6 bases from J, the gap between germline ends came to 7 bases. CDR1 MNHEY and CDR2 SVGEGT come from the germline V gene. Here the CDR3 reads CASSYPTAEAFF. As DNA, the CDR3 is TGTGCCAGCAGTTACCCGACAGCTGAAGCTTTCTTT.

The chain combines TRBV6-2 or TRBV6-3 with TRBJ2-5, with D perhaps matching TRBD1 (5 bases). The CDR3 covers 14 residues. CDR1 MNHEY and CDR2 SVGEGT come from the germline V gene. V lost 5 bases and J 1 base, leaving 11 bases between the germline ends. CDR3 protein: CASSQYRTQETQYF. The CDR3 DNA reads as TGTGCCAGCAGTCAATACAGGACCCAAGAGACCCAGTACTTC.

The V call is TRBV18, the J call TRBJ2-7; D perhaps matches TRBD2 (7 bases). V lost 5 bases, J lost 7 bases, and 18 bases lay in between. The CDR3 spans 14 residues. Germline CDR1 reads KGHSH; CDR2 reads LQKENI. CDR3 in amino acids: CASSSSRGAREQYF. CDR3 nucleotide sequence: TGTGCCAGCTCATCATCTCGGGGGGCGCGGGAGCAGTACTTC.

The gene calls are TRBV5-5 and TRBJ1-5; D is perhaps TRBD1 (5 bases). The germline V gene encodes CDR1 SGHKS and CDR2 YYEKEE (reference sequence). This CDR3 comprises 16 residues. Trimming took 3 bases from V and 4 from J, leaving 17 bases between them. CDR3 nucleotide sequence: TGTGCCAGCAGCTCGGTCCTCGTTCCAGGGAATCAGCCCCAGCATTTT. Amino acid sequence: CASSSVLVPGNQPQHF.

The V gene is TRBV9, the J gene TRBJ1-2, with TRBD1 matching over 10 bases. The CDR3 is made up of 14 amino acids. The junction had 3 bases not matched to a gene; V was cut back by 3 bases and J by 4 bases. Germline V gene sequence: CDR1 SGDLS, CDR2 YYNGEE. The CDR3 bases are TGTGCCAGCAGCGGGGACAGGGGTCTCTATGGCTACACCTTC. Amino acids: CASSGDRGLYGYTF. The entire variable domain, with the rest obtained from reference TRBV9 and TRBJ1-2, is as follows: DSGVTQTPKHLITATGQRVTLRCSPRSGDLSVYWYQQSLDQGLQFLIQYYNGEERAKGNILERFSAQQFPDLHSELNLSSLELGDSALYFCASSGDRGLYGYTFGSGTRLTVV.

The chain has TRBV5-1 and TRBJ1-5; 7 bases line up with TRBD1. Germline CDR1 and CDR2: SGHRS and YFSETQ. V lost 4 bases, J lost 6 bases, and 7 bases stayed unmatched. This CDR3 contains 14 residues. CDR3 loop: CASSAGQEGQPQHF. Here the CDR3 DNA reads TGCGCCAGCAGCGCCGGACAGGAAGGTCAGCCCCAGCATTTT.

This sequence joins TRBV27 and TRBJ1-1, with a tentative D call TRBD1 (6 bases). CDR3 length: 17 residues. Germline loops: CDR1 MNHEY, CDR2 SMNVEV (reference sequence). Deletions cut 3 bases from V and 2 bases from J, with 19 bases between. The DNA for the CDR3 is TGTGCCAGCAGTTTTCTTTCCCCGACAGGAGTTAACACTGAAGCTTTCTTT. It codes for CASSFLSPTGVNTEAFF.